The sequence of this T cell receptor beta chain was determined in a study of Graves' ophthalmopathy and Graves' hyperthyroidism. Findings of the study overall: Ophthalmopathy was separated from stable hyperthyroidism by a 13-signature model with 87.88% sensitivity and over 75% specificity. Detection in blood was also observed for most expanded thyroid clonotypes above 0.001 frequency.

The authors amplified TCR beta CDR3 regions from RNA transcripts. The first round was an RT-PCR with HTBI primers, and the second round was a multiplex PCR. TCRdb re-called the multiplex PCR reads through MiXCR, storing one row per CDR3 protein. This table holds about 700,000 distinct CDR3 sequences, approximately 40% found once. The CDR3 runs 16 residues. The ends lost 6 bases at V and 0 bases at J; junction bases unmatched: 11. CDR1 and CDR2 from the germline V gene are MNHEY and SVGAGI. On this clonotype: Its specificity is unknown.

Specimen: peripheral blood. The V gene is TRBV6-5, the J gene TRBJ2-7; TRBD2 agrees at 7 bases. This TCR was recovered from an adult man with Graves' ophthalmopathy. The CDR3 coding sequence is TGTGCCAGCAGCTTAACGACTCGGACTAGCTCCTACGAGCAGTACTTC. Protein product: CASSLTTRTSSYEQYF.